Shown below are 9 T cell receptor beta chains from a single sample sequenced in a study of cytomegalovirus exposure and HLA in healthy donors. Researchers ran the PCR with 60 Vbeta and 13 Jbeta primers. Sequenced by immunoSEQ multiplex PCR; TCRdb stores in-frame clones only, minus some. The data contain about 120,000 clones, roughly 80% of them singletons. The sequenced sample was PBMCs. These receptors all stem from a woman in her 40s in good health and CMV-seropositive.

This clone was detected a few times. The chain couples TRBV10-2 to TRBJ2-3, with D unclear. CDR3 length: 13 amino acids. V gave up 2 bases and J gave up 0 bases, with 3 bases separating them. Germline CDR1 WSHSY, CDR2 SAAADI. CDR3 region: CASSELSTDTQYF. In DNA, the CDR3 is TGCGCCAGCAGTGAGCTGAGCACAGATACGCAGTATTTT.

The rearrangement uses TRBV6-1 and TRBJ2-7, with 8 nucleotides matching TRBD1. CDR3 size: 15 residues. The V segment lost 4 bases and the J segment 0 bases; nucleotides outside the gene matches: 5. The germline CDR1 and CDR2 sequences are MNHNS and SASEGT. The CDR3 bases are TGTGCCAGCAGTGGACGGACAGGGAGCTCCTACGAGCAGTACTTC. Translating gives CASSGRTGSSYEQYF.

This clone appeared a single time. V is TRBV21-1 and J is TRBJ1-2. TRBV21-1 is a pseudogene. The CDR3 has 12 residues. As DNA, the CDR3 is TGTGCCACCCGGGATGGCTGGAAAGGCTACACCTTC. Protein sequence: CATRDGWKGYTF.

The J gene is TRBJ2-1, the V gene TRBV10-3; D is unclear. The germline gives CDR1 ENHRY, CDR2 SYGVKD. V lost 3 bases, J lost 3 bases, and 6 bases lay in between. CDR3 length: 13 residues. In nucleotides, the CDR3 is TGTGCCATCAGTGAATCCAGCTACAATGAGCAGTTCTTC. Its translation is CAISESSYNEQFF.

This clone has more than one count but fewer than ten. The chain is built from TRBV7-9 and TRBJ1-2; maybe TRBD1 (6 bases). The CDR3 is made up of 12 amino acids. Looked up from germline, CDR1 is SEHNR and CDR2 is FQNEAQ (reference sequence). Trimming left V 5 bases short and J 6 bases short, with 10 bases between. The CDR3 coding sequence is TGTGCCAGCAGCCCCACAGGGAATGGCTACACCTTC. Its translation: CASSPTGNGYTF.

The V call is TRBV7-8, the J call TRBJ1-1; 12 positions match TRBD1. The CDR3 is 19 amino acids. The J segment lost 1 base and the V segment lost 4 bases, leaving 13 bases of the junction unmatched. CDR1 and CDR2 (germline): SGHVS, FQNEAQ. The CDR3 coding sequence is TGTGCCAGCAGCTCCCCTCTACCGGGACAGGGGGCCTCGAACACTGAAGCTTTCTTT. This translates into CASSSPLPGQGASNTEAFF.

The chain links TRBV5-1 to TRBJ1-2; D gene unclear. The CDR3 contains 13 residues. Trimming removed 0 bases from V and 4 bases from J, with 7 bases in between. CDR1 SGHRS and CDR2 YFSETQ come from the germline V gene. CDR3 loop: CASSLGAFYGYTF. The CDR3 nucleotides read TGCGCCAGCAGCTTGGGGGCCTTCTATGGCTACACCTTC.

The rearrangement joins TRBV15 to TRBJ2-3; 9 bases match TRBD1. Trimming took 10 bases from V and 3 from J; bases not matched to a gene: 8. The CDR3 is made up of 14 amino acids. In germline, CDR1 is LNHNV, CDR2 YYDKDF (reference sequence). CDR3 coding DNA: TGTGCCATAACTACAGGGGGCAGGACAGATACGCAGTATTTT. It specifies CAITTGGRTDTQYF.

This chain uses TRBV10-1 with TRBJ2-7, with 12 bases fitting TRBD2. The V segment lost 4 bases and the J segment 1 base; nucleotides outside the gene matches: 2. Germline lookup yields CDR1 WNHNN and CDR2 SYGVQD (reference sequence). This CDR3 is built from 15 residues. As DNA, the CDR3 is TGCGCCAGCAGTGGGACTAGCGGGGTATCCTACGAGCAGTACTTC. Translated, it gives CASSGTSGVSYEQYF.